The rows below give T cell receptor beta chains drawn from one sample of a study of blood T cell repertoires in COVID-19. Assay: immunoSEQ multiplex PCR; the TCRdb copy retains only in-frame clones and omits some. This table has roughly 220,000 clones, around 81% appearing once. Material: peripheral blood. These receptors were collected from a woman in her 30s who had recovered from COVID-19. The CDR3 runs from the conserved cysteine through the conserved F or W.

v_gene,CDR3aa
TRBV9,CASSGGSGSRLETQYF
TRBV5-4,CASSSQTSGATNEQFF
TRBV24-1,CATSDPGQGYEQYF
TRBV9,CASSVDGSNTGELFF
TRBV18,CASSRSDRAQETQYF
TRBV28,CASSFIAGAPFHF
TRBV18,CASSPGVGGEQYF
TRBV18,CASALGTKETQYF
TRBV7-9,CASSPYGTSFSKNEQFF
TRBV11-3,CASSSFGGTGELFF
TRBV28,CASSEDTSNEKLFF
TRBV5-4,CASNYFGTDRYGYTF
TRBV19,CASSMTATGSRYGNTIYF
TRBV3-1/TRBV3-2,CASSRGPEQYF
TRBV27,CASSRILQETQYF
TRBV6-6,CASSSSPPWLASSYNEQFF
TRBV10-2,CASSEYGGGGSYEQYF
TRBV12-5,CASGSEGGLTEAFF
TRBV19,CASSIWTGTTDEQFF
TRBV3-1/TRBV3-2,CASRPGQGLNTEAFF
TRBV9,CASSVVKAGGNEQFF
TRBV6-5,CASRSAGGSYTF
TRBV7-8,CASSFPGQNYEQYF
TRBV10-3,CAITTGGNTEAFF
TRBV15,CATSRDNRGQGEAFF
TRBV18,CASSPLDSSYEQYF
TRBV19,CASSNWGREPAFF
TRBV5-1,CASSLSGDGPETQYF
TRBV6-4,CASRTGSNTGELFF
TRBV2,CASRVLAESDTQYF
TRBV30,CAWGGLAETPNTGELFF
TRBV9,CASSTWTGTGEQYF
TRBV19,CASTFVGGTGDEQFF
TRBV7-2,CASSLGHQSDTQYF
TRBV2,CASAPRERSGNTIYF
TRBV7-7,CASSLEGTGSGNTIYF
TRBV27,CASSLSSGGWDEQYF
TRBV9,CASSVGQGPPYEQYF
TRBV9,CASSVGSSGDTDTQYF
TRBV6-5,CASRKQGSGYEQYF
TRBV6-1,CASSEALRGLLTGSNQPQHF
TRBV29-1,CSVGSSLMNTEAFF
TRBV28,CASSWASEETQYF
TRBV7-7,CASSLDPAGGDRYEQFF
TRBV2,CASTTGSEYGYTF
TRBV25-1,CASKAGTENYGYTF